Below are 21 T cell receptor beta chains sequenced from a single sample in a study of blood T cell repertoires in COVID-19. Profiled with immunoSEQ multiplex PCR; TCRdb holds only in-frame clones, not every one. The table has roughly 230,000 clones, approximately 81% seen once. Sequencing was done on a sample of peripheral blood. The receptors were sampled from a woman of 80 years or more with COVID-19, enrolled during active disease.

This chain links TRBV28 with TRBJ2-1; 14 bases are shared with TRBD2. The germline V gene has CDR1 MDHEN and CDR2 SYDVKM. The CDR3 consists of 17 residues. The ends lost 6 bases at V and 9 bases at J; junction bases unmatched: 13. The CDR3: CASSPRTSGGRWGEQFF. Written as DNA, the CDR3 is TGTGCCAGCAGCCCCCGGACTAGCGGGGGGCGGTGGGGTGAGCAGTTCTTC.

The chain couples TRBV11-2 to TRBJ2-3; maybe TRBD1 (6 bases). This CDR3 has 14 residues. The V end was cut by 5 bases, the J end by 2 bases, with 11 bases between. CDR1 and CDR2 from the germline V gene are SGHAT and FQNNGV. The CDR3 here is CASSPGQLTDTQYF. The CDR3 nucleotides read TGTGCCAGCAGCCCCGGACAGCTCACAGATACGCAGTATTTT.

This clone showed up just once. V usage is TRBV2 and J usage is TRBJ1-4; D is uncertain. The V end was cut by 4 bases, the J end by 6 bases, with 9 bases between. The germline V gene encodes CDR1 SNHLY and CDR2 FYNNEI. The CDR3 contains 13 residues. The CDR3 region has the DNA TGTGCCAGCAGTGGGGGAGCGGATGAAAAACTGTTTTTT. Translated: CASSGGADEKLFF. The variable domain in full, with the rest retrieved from reference TRBV2 and TRBJ1-4, is EPEVTQTPSHQVTQMGQEVILRCVPISNHLYFYWYRQILGQKVEFLVSFYNNEISEKSEIFDDQFSVERPDGSNFTLKIRSTKLEDSAMYFCASSGGADEKLFFGSGTQLSVL.

The table lists this clone with a count of one. The gene calls are TRBV5-5 and TRBJ1-1, with D uncertain. Trimming shortened V by 3 bases and J by 1 base, and 16 bases separated the two germline ends. This CDR3 spans 16 amino acids. Germline values: CDR1 SGHKS, CDR2 YYEKEE (reference sequence). CDR3 in DNA: TGTGCCAGCAGCTCCCACGCGAGTCTTCAGAACACTGAAGCTTTCTTT. It specifies CASSSHASLQNTEAFF. Looking up the rest from reference TRBV5-5 and TRBJ1-1 gives the full variable domain: DAGVTQSPTHLIKTRGQQVTLRCSPISGHKSVSWYQQVLGQGPQFIFQYYEKEERGRGNFPDRFSARQFPNYSSELNVNALLLGDSALYLCASSSHASLQNTEAFFGQGTRLTVV.

The chain is built from TRBV5-1 and TRBJ2-3, with 9 nucleotides matching TRBD2. Germline V lookup: CDR1 SGHRS, CDR2 YFSETQ. The CDR3 runs to 15 residues. Unmatched junction bases numbered 8, after V lost 5 bases and J lost 4 bases. This chain's CDR3 is CASSPAGGRADTQYF. The CDR3 DNA is TGCGCCAGCAGTCCCGCGGGGGGGCGGGCAGATACGCAGTATTTT.

The V call is TRBV7-3, the J call TRBJ2-3, with 8 nucleotides matching TRBD1. V lost 5 bases to trimming and J lost 2 bases; unmatched junction nucleotides: 9. The CDR3 contains 16 residues. Germline assignment: CDR1 SGHTA and CDR2 FQGTGA. The DNA of the CDR3 is TGTGCCAGCAGCCCCCTAGGGACAGGATTCACAGATACGCAGTATTTT. Translated, it gives CASSPLGTGFTDTQYF.

A few counts support this clone. V usage is TRBV4-3 and J usage is TRBJ1-3, with a weak D call TRBD1 (5 bases). The V and J ends lost 1 base and 0 bases respectively, with 13 bases between them. The length of the CDR3 is 17 residues. The germline CDR1 and CDR2 sequences are LGHNA and YSLEER. Here the CDR3 reads CASSQVAGSFSGNTIYF. In DNA form, the CDR3 reads TGCGCCAGCAGCCAAGTCGCAGGGTCGTTCTCTGGAAACACCATATATTTT.

The DNA for the CDR3 is TGTGCCAGCTCACCGCAGGGGGCAGGCTATGGCTACACCTTC. It is translated as CASSPQGAGYGYTF. J is TRBJ1-2 and V is TRBV18, with TRBD1 matching over 8 bases. The ends lost 3 bases at V and 4 bases at J; junction bases unmatched: 4. The CDR3 is 14 residues long. CDR1 is KGHSH, CDR2 LQKENI, per germline.

The rearrangement links TRBV19 to TRBJ1-4, with 7 bases lining up with TRBD1. In germline, CDR1 is LNHDA, CDR2 SQIVND (reference sequence). The CDR3 has 14 residues. Trimming cost V 10 bases and J 3 bases; bases outside gene matches: 8. Here the CDR3 DNA reads TGTGCCACAAAGACAGGGAGTTCTAATGAAAAACTGTTTTTT. As protein: CATKTGSSNEKLFF.

The V gene is TRBV3-1 (or the pseudogene TRBV3-2), the J gene TRBJ2-5; D is possibly TRBD2 (6 bases). CDR1 LGHDT and CDR2 YNNKEL come from the germline V gene (reference sequence). The CDR3 runs to 14 residues. Trimming cost V 1 base and J 3 bases, with 9 bases left between them. DNA for the CDR3: TGTGCCAGCAGCCAAGCCGGGGGTGAAGAGACCCAGTACTTC. Its translation is CASSQAGGEETQYF.

The genes are TRBV10-1 and TRBJ2-1, with 8 bases lining up with TRBD2. Germline trimming cut 7 bases from V and 2 bases from J; bases unmatched to any gene: 16. The CDR3 is 18 residues long. Germline V lookup: CDR1 WNHNN, CDR2 SYGVQD (reference sequence). Written as DNA, the CDR3 is TGCGCCAGCAATCGGGGCACCGGCGGGGGGTTGACCTACAATGAGCAGTTCTTC. Amino acid sequence: CASNRGTGGGLTYNEQFF.

This clone was detected only a few times. The CDR3 is CASGLYTDTQYF. For the CDR3, the DNA is TGTGCTAGTGGCCTTTATACAGATACGCAGTATTTT. The chain joins TRBV12-5 to TRBJ2-3; D remains unclear. This CDR3 is built from 12 residues. With 6 bases removed from V and 3 bases from J, the gap between germline ends came to 7 bases. Germline V gene sequence: CDR1 LGHNT, CDR2 FRNRAP.

The V and J genes are TRBV5-8 and TRBJ2-3; 8 positions agree with TRBD2. Germline V CDR1 and CDR2: SGHTS, YDEGEE. V trimming: 0 bases; J trimming: 2 bases; junction bases outside the gene matches: 5. The CDR3 contains 16 residues. CDR3 DNA sequence: TGTGCCAGCAGCTTGGCCGGCGGGGGGTACACAGATACGCAGTATTTT. It translates to CASSLAGGGYTDTQYF.

V usage is TRBV7-9 and J usage is TRBJ1-4; D remains unclear. The V gene lost 6 bases and the J gene lost 0 bases, with 8 bases spanning the gap. This CDR3 spans 14 amino acids. Germline CDR1 SEHNR, CDR2 FQNEAQ (reference sequence). CDR3 region: CASRLFTTNEKLFF. CDR3 in DNA: TGTGCCAGCAGGTTGTTTACAACTAATGAAAAACTGTTTTTT.

This rearrangement joins TRBV28 to TRBJ2-7, with D tentatively TRBD2 (6 bases). The V gene's germline CDR1 is MDHEN and CDR2 SYDVKM. The CDR3 is made up of 15 amino acids. V lost 6 bases and J lost 0, with 15 bases in between. The CDR3 nucleotides read TGTGCCAGCAGCAAACCGGGACTGTCCTCCTACGAGCAGTACGTC. Amino acids: CASSKPGLSSYEQYV.

V usage is TRBV5-4 and J usage is TRBJ2-4, with 10 bases identical to TRBD1. The germline CDR1 and CDR2 sequences are SGHNT and YYREEE (reference sequence). This CDR3 is built from 14 residues. The J segment lost 6 bases and the V segment lost 4 bases, leaving 4 bases of the junction unmatched. This chain's CDR3 is CASSQGQGINIQYF. CDR3 bases: TGTGCCAGCAGCCAGGGACAGGGGATAAACATTCAGTACTTC.

The chain carries TRBV2 and TRBJ2-2; TRBD1 might be the D (6 bases). Germline CDR1 SNHLY, CDR2 FYNNEI. The CDR3 sequence is 16 residues long. Trimming cost V 4 bases and J 3 bases, with 15 bases left between them. CDR3 loop: CASSAGASLYTGELFF. CDR3 nucleotide sequence: TGTGCCAGCAGTGCAGGGGCCTCCCTTTACACCGGGGAGCTGTTTTTT.

This clone has more than one count but fewer than ten. The chain joins TRBV3-1 (or the pseudogene TRBV3-2) to TRBJ1-2; maybe TRBD1 (6 bases). This CDR3 has 15 residues. Germline values: CDR1 LGHDT, CDR2 YNNKEL (reference sequence). Trimming removed 4 bases at V and 1 base at J, with 13 bases between. The CDR3 sequence: CASSPRDKDNYGYTF. The CDR3 DNA follows: TGTGCCAGCAGCCCCCGGGACAAGGATAACTATGGCTACACCTTC.

The J gene is TRBJ1-2, the V gene TRBV5-1; 8 bases are a match to TRBD1. The length of the CDR3 is 14 residues. V was clipped by 4 bases and J by 4 bases; unmatched bases: 6. Germline V gene data show CDR1 as SGHRS and CDR2 as YFSETQ. CDR3 in DNA: TGCGCCAGCAGCAATGGACAGGGAGGCTATGGCTACACCTTC. This gives the protein CASSNGQGGYGYTF. Filled out from reference TRBV5-1 and TRBJ1-2, the complete variable domain reads KAGVTQTPRYLIKTRGQQVTLSCSPISGHRSVSWYQQTPGQGLQFLFEYFSETQRNKGNFPGRFSGRQFSNSRSEMNVSTLELGDSALYLCASSNGQGGYGYTFGSGTRLTVV.

The chain links TRBV7-2 to TRBJ2-3; the match to TRBD1 covers 7 bases. The CDR3 has 15 amino acids. The trim removed 1 base at V and 5 bases at J, leaving 6 bases unmatched. CDR1 is SGHTA and CDR2 is FQGNSA in the germline V gene. The CDR3 reads CASSLGGGAGDTQYF. In DNA form, the CDR3 reads TGTGCCAGCAGCTTAGGAGGGGGCGCAGGAGATACGCAGTATTTT.

This chain joins TRBV7-8 and TRBJ2-5; 13 bases map to TRBD2. Germline lookup yields CDR1 SGHVS and CDR2 FQNEAQ. After removal of 5 bases from V and 4 bases from J, the junction contained 7 bases not matched to a gene. The CDR3 consists of 16 residues. This CDR3 reads CASSGTSGVYSETQYF. For the CDR3, the DNA is TGTGCCAGCAGCGGGACTAGCGGGGTATACTCAGAGACCCAGTACTTC. Supplemented by reference TRBV7-8 and TRBJ2-5, the full variable domain reads GAGVSQSPRYKVAKRGQDVALRCDPISGHVSLFWYQQALGQGPEFLTYFQNEAQLDKSGLPSDRFFAERPEGSVSTLKIQRTQQEDSAVYLCASSGTSGVYSETQYFGPGTRLLVL.